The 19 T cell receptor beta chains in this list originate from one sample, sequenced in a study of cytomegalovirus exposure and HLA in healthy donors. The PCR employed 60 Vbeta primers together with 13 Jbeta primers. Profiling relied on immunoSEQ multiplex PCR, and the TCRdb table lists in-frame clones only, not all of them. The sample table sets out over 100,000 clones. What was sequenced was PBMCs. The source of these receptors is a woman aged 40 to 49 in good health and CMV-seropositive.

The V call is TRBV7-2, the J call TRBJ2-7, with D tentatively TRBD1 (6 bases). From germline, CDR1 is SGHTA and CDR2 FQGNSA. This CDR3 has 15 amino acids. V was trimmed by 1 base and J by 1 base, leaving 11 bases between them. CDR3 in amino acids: CASSLVGQTSYEQYF. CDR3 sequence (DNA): TGTGCCAGCAGCTTAGTAGGACAGACATCCTACGAGCAGTACTTC.

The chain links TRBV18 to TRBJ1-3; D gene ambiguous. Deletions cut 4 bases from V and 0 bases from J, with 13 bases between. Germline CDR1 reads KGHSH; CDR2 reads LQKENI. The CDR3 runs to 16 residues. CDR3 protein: CASSRSEPSSGNTIYF. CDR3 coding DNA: TGTGCCAGCTCACGATCCGAACCGAGCTCTGGAAACACCATATATTTT.

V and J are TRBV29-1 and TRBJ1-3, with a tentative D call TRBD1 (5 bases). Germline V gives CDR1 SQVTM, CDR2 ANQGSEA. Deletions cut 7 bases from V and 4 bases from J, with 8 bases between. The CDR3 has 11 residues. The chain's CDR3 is CSAGGGNTIYF. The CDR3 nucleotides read TGCAGCGCCGGGGGGGGAAACACCATATATTTT.

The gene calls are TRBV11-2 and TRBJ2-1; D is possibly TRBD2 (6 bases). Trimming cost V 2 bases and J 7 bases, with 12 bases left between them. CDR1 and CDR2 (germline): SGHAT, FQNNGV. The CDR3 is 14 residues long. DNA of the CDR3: TGTGCCAGCAGCTTAAACCGACTAGGGAATGAGCAGTTCTTC. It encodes CASSLNRLGNEQFF.

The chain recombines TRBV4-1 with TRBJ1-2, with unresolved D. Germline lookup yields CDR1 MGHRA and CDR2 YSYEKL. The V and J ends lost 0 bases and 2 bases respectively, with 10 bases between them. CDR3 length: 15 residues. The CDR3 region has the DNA TGCGCCAGCAGCCAAGATGTAGGAGGAAACTATGGCTACACCTTC. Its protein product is CASSQDVGGNYGYTF.

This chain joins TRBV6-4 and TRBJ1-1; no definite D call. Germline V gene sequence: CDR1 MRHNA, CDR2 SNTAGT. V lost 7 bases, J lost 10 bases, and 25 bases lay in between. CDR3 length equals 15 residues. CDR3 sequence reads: CASKGGAAATPAAFF. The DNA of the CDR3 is TGTGCCAGCAAGGGAGGCGCGGCTGCTACGCCGGCAGCTTTCTTT.

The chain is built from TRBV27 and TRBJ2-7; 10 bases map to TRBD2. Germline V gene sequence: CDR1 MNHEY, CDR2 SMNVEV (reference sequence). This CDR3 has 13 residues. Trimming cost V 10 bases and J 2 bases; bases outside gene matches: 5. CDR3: CATRTSGAYEQYF. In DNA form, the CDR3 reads TGTGCCACCAGAACTAGCGGGGCCTACGAGCAGTACTTC.

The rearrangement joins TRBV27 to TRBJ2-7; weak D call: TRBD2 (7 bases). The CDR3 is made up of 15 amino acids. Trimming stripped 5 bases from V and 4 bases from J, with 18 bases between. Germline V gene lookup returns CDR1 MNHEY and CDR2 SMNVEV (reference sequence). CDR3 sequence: CASSPLAGALYEQYF. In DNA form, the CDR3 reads TGTGCCAGCAGTCCCCTCGCGGGGGCTCTATACGAGCAGTACTTC.

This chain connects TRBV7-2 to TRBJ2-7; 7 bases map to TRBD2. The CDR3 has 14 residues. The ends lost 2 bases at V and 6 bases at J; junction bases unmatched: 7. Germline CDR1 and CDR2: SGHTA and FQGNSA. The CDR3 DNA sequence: TGTGCCAGCAGCTTACCGGGAGGATATAGCGAGCAGTACTTC. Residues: CASSLPGGYSEQYF.

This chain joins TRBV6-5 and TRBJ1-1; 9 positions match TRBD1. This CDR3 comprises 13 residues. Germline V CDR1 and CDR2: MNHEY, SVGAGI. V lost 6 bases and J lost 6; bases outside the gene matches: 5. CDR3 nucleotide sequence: TGTGCCAGCAGAGGACAGGGGATCGCTGAAGCTTTCTTT. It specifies CASRGQGIAEAFF.

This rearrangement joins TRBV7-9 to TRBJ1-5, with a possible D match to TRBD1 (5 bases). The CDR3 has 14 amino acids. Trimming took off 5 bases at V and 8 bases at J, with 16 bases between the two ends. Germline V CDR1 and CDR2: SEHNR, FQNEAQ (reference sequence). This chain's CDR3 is CASSPRGGIEPQHF. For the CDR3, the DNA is TGTGCCAGCAGCCCCCGTGGGGGGATTGAGCCCCAGCATTTT.

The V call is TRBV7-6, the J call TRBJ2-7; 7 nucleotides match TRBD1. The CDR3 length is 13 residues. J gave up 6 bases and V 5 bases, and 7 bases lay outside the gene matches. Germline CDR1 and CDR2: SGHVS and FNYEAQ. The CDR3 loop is CASSPGTALEQYF. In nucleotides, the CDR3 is TGTGCCAGCAGCCCAGGGACAGCTCTCGAGCAGTACTTC.

The CDR3 here is CASRPQGQETQYF. In nucleotides, the CDR3 is TGCGCCAGCAGGCCTCAGGGCCAAGAGACCCAGTACTTC. The rearrangement links TRBV5-1 to TRBJ2-5; TRBD1 is a possible D gene (5 bases). V was shortened by 5 bases and J by 1 base, with 9 bases between the two germline ends. The CDR3 loop spans 13 amino acids. Germline CDR1 reads SGHRS; CDR2 reads YFSETQ. Looking up the rest from reference TRBV5-1 and TRBJ2-5 gives the full variable domain: KAGVTQTPRYLIKTRGQQVTLSCSPISGHRSVSWYQQTPGQGLQFLFEYFSETQRNKGNFPGRFSGRQFSNSRSEMNVSTLELGDSALYLCASRPQGQETQYFGPGTRLLVL.

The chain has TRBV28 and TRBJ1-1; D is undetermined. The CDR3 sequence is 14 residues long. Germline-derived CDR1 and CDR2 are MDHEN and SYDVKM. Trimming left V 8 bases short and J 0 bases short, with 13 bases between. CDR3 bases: TGTGCCAGCGGCCTGGGCATTATGAACACTGAAGCTTTCTTT. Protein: CASGLGIMNTEAFF.

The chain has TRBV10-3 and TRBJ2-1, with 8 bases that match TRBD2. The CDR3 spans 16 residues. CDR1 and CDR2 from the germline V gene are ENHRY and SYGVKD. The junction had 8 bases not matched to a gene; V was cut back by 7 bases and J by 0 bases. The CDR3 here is CAINRLAPSSYNEQFF. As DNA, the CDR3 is TGTGCCATCAACCGACTAGCGCCGAGCTCCTACAATGAGCAGTTCTTC.

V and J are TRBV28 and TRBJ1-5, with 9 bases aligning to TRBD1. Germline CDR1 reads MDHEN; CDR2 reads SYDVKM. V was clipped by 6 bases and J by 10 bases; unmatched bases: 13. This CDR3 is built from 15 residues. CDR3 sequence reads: CASSLLRTGAGPQHF. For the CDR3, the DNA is TGTGCCAGCAGCCTCTTAAGGACAGGGGCCGGCCCCCAGCATTTT.

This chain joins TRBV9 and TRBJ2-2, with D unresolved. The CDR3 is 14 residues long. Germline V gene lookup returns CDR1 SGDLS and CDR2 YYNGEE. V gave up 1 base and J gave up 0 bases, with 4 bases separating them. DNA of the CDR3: TGTGCCAGCAGCGTACTCTCGAACACCGGGGAGCTGTTTTTT. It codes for CASSVLSNTGELFF.

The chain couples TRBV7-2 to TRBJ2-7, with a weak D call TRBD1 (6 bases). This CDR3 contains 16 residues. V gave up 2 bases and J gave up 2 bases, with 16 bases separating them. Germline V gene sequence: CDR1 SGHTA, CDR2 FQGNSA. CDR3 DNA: TGTGCCAGCAGCTTACTTCCAGGGGTACAGGCCTACGAGCAGTACTTC. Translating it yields CASSLLPGVQAYEQYF.

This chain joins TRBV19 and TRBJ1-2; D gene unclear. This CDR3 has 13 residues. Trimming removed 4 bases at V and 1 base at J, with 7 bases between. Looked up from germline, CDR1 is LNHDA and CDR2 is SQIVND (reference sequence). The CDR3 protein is CASSTQVNYGYTF. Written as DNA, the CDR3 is TGTGCCAGTAGTACCCAGGTTAACTATGGCTACACCTTC.